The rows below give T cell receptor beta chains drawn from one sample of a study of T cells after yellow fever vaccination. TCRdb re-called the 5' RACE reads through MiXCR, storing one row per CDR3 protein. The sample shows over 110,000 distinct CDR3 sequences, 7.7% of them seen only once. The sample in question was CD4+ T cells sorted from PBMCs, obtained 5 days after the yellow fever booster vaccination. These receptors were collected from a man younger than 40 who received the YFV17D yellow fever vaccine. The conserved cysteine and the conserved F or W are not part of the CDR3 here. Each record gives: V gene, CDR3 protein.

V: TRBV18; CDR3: ASSRRGGDEQF
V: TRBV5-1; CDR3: ASSADLQGLGSEAF
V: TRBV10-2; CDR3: ASSESAGRADTQY
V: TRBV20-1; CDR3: SAPSGGRAADTQY
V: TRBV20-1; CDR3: SASPLAGVYNEQF
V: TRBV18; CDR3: ASSPDREGYGYT
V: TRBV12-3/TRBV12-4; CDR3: ASRNADTQY
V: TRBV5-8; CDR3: ASSSSLTSGSYNEQF
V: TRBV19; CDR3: ASSMGTSGSGNNEQF
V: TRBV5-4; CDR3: ASSSGHGYPYEQY
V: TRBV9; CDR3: ASSSRISSGQETQY
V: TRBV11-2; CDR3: ASTNPAGGPYEQY
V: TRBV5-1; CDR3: ASSLTGQGNIQY
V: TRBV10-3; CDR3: AISGTSGAYEQY
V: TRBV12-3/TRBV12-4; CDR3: ASSHGGTVWTQY
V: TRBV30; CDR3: ASGRDYEQY
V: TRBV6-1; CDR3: ASIEGNSNQPQH
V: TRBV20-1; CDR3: SARVGGPRDTQY
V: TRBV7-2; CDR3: ASSSGSDQTQY
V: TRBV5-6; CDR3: ASSLNPGGAQY
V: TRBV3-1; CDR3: ASSLKGATDTQY
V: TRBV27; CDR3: ASSSGTRSGELF
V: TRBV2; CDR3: AFCSKGASGTHNTGELF
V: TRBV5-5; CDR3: ASSFGGSNTGELF
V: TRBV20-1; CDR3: SAREVAEDTQY
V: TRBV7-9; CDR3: ATSDVDQPQH
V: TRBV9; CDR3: ASSGGGSYEQY
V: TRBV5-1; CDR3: ASSSGTKDTGELF
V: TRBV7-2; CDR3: ASSMTRDTDTQY
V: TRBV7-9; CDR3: ASSLGEQGHQPQH
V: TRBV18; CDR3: ASSPPSTVQETQY
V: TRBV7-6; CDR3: ASSGRGAGGTGELF
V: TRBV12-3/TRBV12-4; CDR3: ASSSTSGTREQY
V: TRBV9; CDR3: ASSNRDNTGELF
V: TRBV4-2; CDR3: ASSQKKVNEQF
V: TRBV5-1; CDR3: ASSLAPRAGNTIY
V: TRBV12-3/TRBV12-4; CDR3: ASISPDSNNEQF
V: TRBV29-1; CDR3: STRLAGGNEQF
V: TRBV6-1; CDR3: ASTHRGLGGYT
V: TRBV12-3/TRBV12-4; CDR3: ASTTVQGPIETQY
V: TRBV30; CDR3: AWSVGTLDQPQH
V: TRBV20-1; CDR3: SARDGASGSLVEQY
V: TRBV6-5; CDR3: ASSHGGGRRVAEKLF
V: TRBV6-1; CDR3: ASSDGRSTDTQY
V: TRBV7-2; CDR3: ASSSRDGNYEQY
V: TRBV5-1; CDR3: ASSSTGRFTYEQY
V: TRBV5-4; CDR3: ASSLGTGGHNEQF
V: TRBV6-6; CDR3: ASSSATGEQF
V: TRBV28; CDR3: ASSLGGMGTQY
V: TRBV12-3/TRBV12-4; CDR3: ASSLGTAVLALTDTQY
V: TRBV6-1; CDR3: ASSRPGSETQY
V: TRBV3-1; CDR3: ASSQGRGSYNEQF
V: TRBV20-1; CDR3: SATLAGIGTDTQY
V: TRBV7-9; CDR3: ASSDLGLYSYEQY
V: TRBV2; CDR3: AFSFRSSSGSLHNEQF
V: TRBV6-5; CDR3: ASSPPFSGTYEQY
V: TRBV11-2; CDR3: ASSLEAGSSYNEQF
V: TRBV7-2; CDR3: ASSHGTSSYNEQF
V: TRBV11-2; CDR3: ASSLVTLEQF
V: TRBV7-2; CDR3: ASSLKGGNNEQF